This T cell receptor beta chain came from a study of identical twins. TCRdb redid the calling of the 5' RACE reads with MiXCR, one entry per CDR3 protein. The table records more than 200,000 distinct CDR3 sequences, approximately 9% of them present only once. Findings of the study overall: Diverse VJ usage suggested most zero-insertion clonotypes were not invariant T cells.

Comments on this clonotype: Its target is not known.

The germline V and J ends were trimmed by 6 bases and 6 bases, with 18 bases remaining between them. This CDR3 region has 14 residues. This chain uses TRBV12-3 or TRBV12-4 with TRBJ2-7; a weak D match, TRBD2 (5 bases). Sequenced material: memory (CD45RO+) T cells sorted from blood. This TCR came from a woman younger than 35 in good health. The CDR3: CASSLHLGSGEQYF. The DNA of the CDR3 is TGTGCCAGCAGCCTCCACCTGGGGAGCGGCGAGCAGTACTTC.